This record concerns one T cell receptor beta chain sequence. What it binds is not known. Indicated time point: baseline pretreatment blood. Stated treatment: 15 Gy SBRT to primary tumor, nephrectomy 4 weeks later. Serial blood draws occurred at baseline and 2 and 4 weeks post-SBRT. This renal cell carcinoma was of the clear cell type. The source of the sample is a study of radiation and T cells in renal cell carcinoma. Study-wide findings and caveats: From baseline, blood top tumor clonotypes peaked at 2 weeks post-radiation. No pretreatment tumor biopsies were available for baseline clonotypes.

Sequencing was performed with immunoSEQ multiplex PCR; in TCRdb, only in-frame clones are kept and a portion is missing. The sample shows approximately 45,000 clones, roughly 80% of them seen only once. Germline assignment: CDR1 KGHSH and CDR2 LQKENI. Trimming shortened V by 3 bases and J by 1 base, and 3 bases separated the two germline ends. The CDR3 spans 13 residues. Sample: blood, taken from a patient whose treatment included radiotherapy and nephrectomy. The TCR comes from a woman aged 70-85 years with renal cell carcinoma. The chain couples TRBV18 to TRBJ1-4; D unclear. The CDR3 bases are TGTGCCAGCTCACCGGGAACTAATGAAAAACTGTTTTTT. Translated: CASSPGTNEKLFF.